This T cell receptor beta chain derives from a study of graft-versus-host responses after intestinal transplantation (dated by TCRdb to about 2021). About the investigation overall: The transplants that recipients got were multivisceral, liver-intestinal, or isolated intestinal. Anti-thymocyte globulin induction was given to all recipients, followed by maintenance tacrolimus and steroids for around three years. After intestinal transplantation, graft-versus-host and host-versus-graft alloreactive T cell clones were followed in the graft, circulation and bone marrow using bulk TCR-beta CDR3 sequencing. Alloreactive clones were identified by sequencing pre-transplant mixed lymphocyte reaction products and comparing them with unstimulated pre-transplant donor and recipient T cells. The cohort enrolled under 25 intestinal transplant recipients including one retransplant, and a few patients lacking pretransplant specimens were excluded. Donor T cell macrochimerism was defined as a peak of at least 4% donor T cells among recipient peripheral blood mononuclear cells. Rather than being sequenced by the commercial service, samples from a few later patients were sequenced in-house on an Illumina MiSeq and processed with MiXCR. Overall study results and their limits: In patients with donor T cell macrochimerism, the allografts had high GvH to HvG T cell clonal ratios. Early after transplant, peak levels of circulating GvH clones were found to be associated with declines in HvG clones. GvH clones turned up in recipient bone marrow, with some appearing earlier in ileal mucosa or blood, a pattern consistent with an intestinal mucosal origin. The relatively low number and heterogeneity of intestinal transplant patients limited the conclusions.

As for this clone: Its antigen target is currently unknown. No qualities accompany the bases; no much larger clone lies one base away.

The germline V gene sets CDR1 to KGHSH and CDR2 to LQKENI. V and J are truncated by 3 bases and 2 bases respectively, leaving an intervening sequence of 13 bases. The CDR3 runs 16 residues from the cysteine to the phenylalanine. Kept here is only the CDR3 DNA, which spans 48 bases and is read in frame from base 1. The library was made by the immunoSEQ multiplex PCR assay. In most patients, genomic DNA was isolated using the Qiagen DNeasy Blood and Tissue Kit and sent frozen to Adaptive Biotechnologies for TCR sequencing. Adaptive Biotechnologies carried out high-throughput TCR-beta CDR3 sequencing of genomic DNA for most patients. From the authors' description of their analysis: TCR sequencing data for around 19 patients were retrieved from Adaptive's ImmunoSEQ software; three other patients were processed with MiXCR and VDJtools. To correct CD4 versus CD8 sorting errors, sequences present in both subsets at a frequency ratio below 5:1 were removed. CDR3 nucleotide sequences shared by donor and recipient were removed because the origin of these sequences could not be assigned. At least 2-fold expansion over unstimulated cells and a minimum CFSE-low frequency of 0.002% (template counts) or 0.001% (read counts) were required for clones to be classified as alloreactive. A clone was considered mappable if detected in the sequenced pre-transplant spleen, lymph node, or MLR CFSE-low populations of the donor or recipient. The cumulative frequency of alloreactive clones was calculated as a percentage of all sequences, weighted by copy number. This is the immuneACCESS table as TCRdb keeps it, with only in-frame sequences that have V and J called. A part of the clones is gone; compared with another copy, unresolved V genes explain less than half, and the rest is unexplained. V, J and clone size derive from that table, while D and trimming were established from the DNA sequence. The sample yields more than 95,000 clones; roughly 90% were counted once. Jointly, the top ten make up 0.15% to 0.2% of the sample.

The time point label for this specimen denotes: cells obtained before transplantation from donor or recipient. CD3+CD4+ and CD3+CD8+ populations were FACS-sorted from unstimulated pre-transplant donor and recipient cells taken from spleen or lymph nodes. The material sequenced was unstimulated CD4+ T cells sorted from spleen or lymph node cells, taken before intestinal transplant. The chain couples TRBV18 to TRBJ2-2, and perhaps TRBD2 as D gene, on 6 matching bases. The receptor comes from a human donor who received an intestinal transplant. The sequenced DNA is TGTGCCAGCTCACCCCTGCGTGCGGGAAACACCGGGGAGCTGTTTTTT. Translated, it reads CASSPLRAGNTGELFF.